This T cell receptor beta chain is from a study of patients and donors after allogeneic stem cell transplantation. TCRdb reprocessed the RT-PCR reads via MiXCR and lists one record per CDR3 protein. The sample gives about 40,000 distinct CDR3 sequences, under 35% of which show up once; 72% is in the top ten. The CDR3 is 15 amino acids. Germline lookup yields CDR1 SGHVS and CDR2 FNYEAQ. Trimming took 2 bases from V and 1 from J, leaving 9 bases between them. This clonotype has more than one count but fewer than ten. This chain uses TRBV7-6 with TRBJ1-5, with D hard to call. The sequence was obtained from a human donor who was either an allogeneic HSCT recipient or a stem cell or donor lymphocyte infusion donor (not recorded which). It is not recorded whose cells these are; they may come from a transplant donor. Sequencing was carried out using blood, either unsorted or a sorted T cell fraction (not recorded which). The CDR3 sequence: CASSLSDGSNQPQHF. CDR3 sequence (DNA): TGTGCCAGCAGCTTATCGGACGGGAGCAATCAGCCCCAGCATTTT. The whole variable domain, filled in from reference TRBV7-6 and TRBJ1-5, reads GAGVSQSPRYKVTKRGQDVALRCDPISGHVSLYWYRQALGQGPEFLTYFNYEAQQDKSGLPNDRFSAERPEGSISTLTIQRTEQRDSAMYRCASSLSDGSNQPQHFGDGTRLSIL.